This TCR beta chain was sequenced during a study of CD4+ T cells in melanoma. Sequenced by immunoSEQ multiplex PCR; TCRdb stores in-frame clones only, minus some. The data show about 6,700 clones, approximately 66% seen once. The V and J ends lost 5 bases and 4 bases respectively, with 8 bases between them. From germline, CDR1 is LNHDA and CDR2 SQIVND (reference sequence). This CDR3 is 12 amino acids long. Sample: cells from a culture (not recorded whether cultured in vitro). The clonotype originates from a human donor with melanoma. The chain recombines TRBV19 with TRBJ1-1; no firm D call. The CDR3 coding sequence is TGTGCCAGTAGTCCCACACGCACTGAAGCTTTCTTT. Amino acids: CASSPTRTEAFF. The entire variable domain, with the rest obtained from reference TRBV19 and TRBJ1-1, is as follows: DGGITQSPKYLFRKEGQNVTLSCEQNLNHDAMYWYRQDPGQGLRLIYYSQIVNDFQKGDIAEGYSVSREKKESFPLTVTSAQKNPTAFYLCASSPTRTEAFFGQGTRLTVV.